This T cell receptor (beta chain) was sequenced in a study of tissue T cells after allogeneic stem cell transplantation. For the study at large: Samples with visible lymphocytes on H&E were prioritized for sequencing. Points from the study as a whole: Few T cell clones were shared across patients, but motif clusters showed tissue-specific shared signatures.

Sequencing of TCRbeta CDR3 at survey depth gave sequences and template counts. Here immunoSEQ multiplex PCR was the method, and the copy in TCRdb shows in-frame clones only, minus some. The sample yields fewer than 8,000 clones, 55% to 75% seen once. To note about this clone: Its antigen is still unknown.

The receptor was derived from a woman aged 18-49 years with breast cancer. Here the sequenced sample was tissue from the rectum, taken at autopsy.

The CDR3 protein is CASSRPSTNYGYTF. In nucleotides, the CDR3 is TGCGCCAGCAGCCGACCTTCCACCAACTATGGCTACACCTTC. The genes are TRBV4-1 and TRBJ1-2; D is uncertain. CDR3 size: 14 residues. Germline V gene data show CDR1 as MGHRA and CDR2 as YSYEKL. V lost 4 bases and J 2 bases, leaving 11 bases between the germline ends.